The next 18 T cell receptor beta chains were all read from a single sample in a study of early T cells in non-severe SARS-CoV-2 infection. Via MiXCR, TCRdb re-called the 5' RACE reads, giving one row per CDR3 protein. The repertoire holds about 79,000 distinct CDR3 sequences, with about 13% as singletons. Sequences were obtained from whole blood. The receptors here all came from an adult who was a healthcare worker with PCR-confirmed SARS-CoV-2 infection or an uninfected control (not recorded which).

This clonotype was counted a few times. The V and J genes are TRBV7-9 and TRBJ2-2; D possibly corresponds to TRBD2 (6 bases). The CDR3 length is 16 residues. Germline CDR1 is SEHNR and CDR2 is FQNEAQ (reference sequence). Trimming cost V 5 bases and J 5 bases, with 18 bases left between them. For the CDR3, the DNA is TGTGCCAGCAGCCCCCGGGACTCCCTGGGGACCGGGGAGCTGTTTTTT. This encodes CASSPRDSLGTGELFF. Filled out from reference TRBV7-9 and TRBJ2-2, the complete variable domain reads DTGVSQNPRHKITKRGQNVTFRCDPISEHNRLYWYRQTLGQGPEFLTYFQNEAQLEKSRLLSDRFSAERPKGSFSTLEIQRTEQGDSAMYLCASSPRDSLGTGELFFGEGSRLTVL.

The chain has TRBV12-3 or TRBV12-4 and TRBJ2-2; D tentatively fits TRBD1 or TRBD2 (6 bases each). The V end was cut by 3 bases, the J end by 0 bases, with 8 bases between. This CDR3 is built from 15 residues. CDR3 sequence reads: CASSFRGPNTGELFF. The CDR3 coding sequence is TGTGCCAGCAGTTTCCGGGGGCCGAACACCGGGGAGCTGTTTTTT.

This clonotype was observed a handful of times. The chain recombines TRBV6-1 with TRBJ1-6, with D perhaps TRBD1 (6 bases). Trimming cost V 2 bases and J 9 bases, with 17 bases left between them. Per the germline V gene, CDR1 is MNHNS and CDR2 is SASEGT. The length of the CDR3 is 16 residues. DNA of the CDR3: TGTGCCAGCAGTGAATCCTTGCGCGGGGGCATTTCACCCCTCCACTTT. It is translated as CASSESLRGGISPLHF.

The chain couples TRBV7-9 to TRBJ2-2; D not certain. The CDR3 is 20 amino acids. The germline gives CDR1 SEHNR, CDR2 FQNEAQ (reference sequence). V lost 5 bases and J 2 bases, leaving 27 bases between the germline ends. The CDR3, as DNA: TGTGCCAGCAGCCCCGGTTGGCGGACCCCGGACGGGTCTAACACCGGGGAGCTGTTTTTT. Its protein product is CASSPGWRTPDGSNTGELFF. Complete variable domain (other parts from reference TRBV7-9 and TRBJ2-2): DTGVSQNPRHKITKRGQNVTFRCDPISEHNRLYWYRQTLGQGPEFLTYFQNEAQLEKSRLLSDRFSAERPKGSFSTLEIQRTEQGDSAMYLCASSPGWRTPDGSNTGELFFGEGSRLTVL.

This clonotype was seen at least ten times. This chain uses TRBV20-1 with TRBJ2-1, with 12 positions matching TRBD2. This CDR3 spans 14 amino acids. Germline V gene lookup returns CDR1 DFQATT and CDR2 SNEGSKA (reference sequence). Germline trimming cut 5 bases from V and 8 bases from J; bases unmatched to any gene: 7. Here the CDR3 DNA reads TGCAGTGCTTGCAGGACTAGCGGGATCTATGAGCAGTTCTTC. This sequence encodes CSACRTSGIYEQFF.

This clonotype was detected a few times. The rearrangement joins TRBV12-5 to TRBJ2-2; D gene uncertain. V was cut by 6 bases and J by 2 bases, with 7 bases left in between. Looked up from germline, CDR1 is LGHNT and CDR2 is FRNRAP. The CDR3 totals 13 residues. This CDR3 reads CASGSGNTGELFF. The CDR3 DNA sequence: TGTGCTAGTGGGTCCGGAAACACCGGGGAGCTGTTTTTT.

This clonotype has just a few counts. The V gene is TRBV5-1, the J gene TRBJ1-5, with a possible D match to TRBD1 (6 bases). The CDR3 length is 15 residues. The germline CDR1 and CDR2 sequences are SGHRS and YFSETQ. V was pared by 3 bases and J by 5 bases, with 15 bases between. The CDR3 loop reads CASSWTTGQDQPQHF. The CDR3 coding sequence is TGCGCCAGCAGCTGGACTACGGGACAAGATCAGCCCCAGCATTTT.

This clonotype was detected ten times or more. V and J are TRBV4-1 and TRBJ2-7, with D hard to call. This CDR3 has 12 residues. The germline CDR1 and CDR2 sequences are MGHRA and YSYEKL. V was trimmed by 4 bases and J by 0 bases, leaving 4 bases between them. The CDR3 region is CASSPNSYEQYF. In nucleotides, the CDR3 is TGCGCCAGCAGCCCTAACTCCTACGAGCAGTACTTC.

This clonotype appeared many times. V usage is TRBV5-1 and J usage is TRBJ2-7; perhaps TRBD2 as D (6 bases). V was cut by 3 bases and J by 1 base, with 8 bases left in between. Germline-derived CDR1 and CDR2 are SGHRS and YFSETQ. CDR3 length: 13 residues. Written as DNA, the CDR3 is TGCGCCAGCAGCTGGGGGGATTCCTACGAGCAGTACTTC. Its protein is CASSWGDSYEQYF. Together with reference TRBV5-1 and TRBJ2-7, the CDR3 gives the full variable domain: KAGVTQTPRYLIKTRGQQVTLSCSPISGHRSVSWYQQTPGQGLQFLFEYFSETQRNKGNFPGRFSGRQFSNSRSEMNVSTLELGDSALYLCASSWGDSYEQYFGPGTRLTVT.

This clonotype showed up many times. The gene calls are TRBV4-1 and TRBJ1-2; D not resolved. Trimming left V 5 bases short and J 3 bases short, with 19 bases between. Germline lookup yields CDR1 MGHRA and CDR2 YSYEKL. The CDR3 covers 16 residues. CDR3 loop: CASSAKALSFHYGYTF. The CDR3 DNA reads as TGCGCCAGCAGCGCGAAAGCCCTGTCCTTCCACTATGGCTACACCTTC.

About this clonotype itself: Likely a read error: the CDR3 ends without its conserved phenylalanine or tryptophan. The chain carries TRBV5-1 and TRBJ2-3; 7 bases match TRBD2. V shed 4 bases and J 2 bases; nucleotides not matched to a gene: 7. From germline, CDR1 is SGHRS and CDR2 YFSETQ. There are 15 residues in the CDR3. The DNA of the CDR3 is TGCGCCAGCAGCAGTATAGCGGGCCTCACAGATACGCAGTATTCT. This codes for CASSSIAGLTDTQYS.

This chain connects TRBV4-2 to TRBJ2-1; D unresolved. CDR1 is LGHNA, CDR2 YNFKEQ, per germline. CDR3 length: 16 residues. Trimming shortened V by 1 base and J by 1 base, and 11 bases separated the two germline ends. CDR3 bases: TGTGCCAGCAGCCAAGCGGGTCCAGCATCCTACAATGAGCAGTTCTTC. Translated: CASSQAGPASYNEQFF.

J is TRBJ2-1 and V is TRBV15; tentative D call: TRBD2 (5 bases). V was pared by 0 bases and J by 1 base, with 13 bases between. This CDR3 has 17 residues. The V gene's germline CDR1 is LNHNV and CDR2 YYDKDF (reference sequence). CDR3 DNA sequence: TGTGCCACCAGCAGAGACGCCGTGGGCGGGTCCTACAATGAGCAGTTCTTC. It codes for CATSRDAVGGSYNEQFF.

This chain uses TRBV18 with TRBJ1-5, with D uncertain. The CDR3 runs 16 residues. Germline-derived CDR1 and CDR2 are KGHSH and LQKENI. V lost 2 bases and J 1 base, leaving 12 bases between the germline ends. In DNA, the CDR3 is TGTGCCAGCTCACCAAAGAAGGGTCCGAGCAATCAGCCCCAGCATTTT. Protein product: CASSPKKGPSNQPQHF.

Many counts were recorded for this clonotype. J is TRBJ1-2 and V is TRBV12-3 or TRBV12-4; a possible D gene is TRBD1 (6 bases). V lost 5 bases to trimming and J lost 2 bases, with 6 bases between them. The length of the CDR3 is 12 residues. The CDR3 protein is CASSGQNYGYTF. The DNA of the CDR3 is TGTGCCAGCAGTGGACAGAACTATGGCTACACCTTC.

The rearrangement links TRBV7-9 to TRBJ1-5, with D possibly matching TRBD1 (5 bases). The germline CDR1 and CDR2 sequences are SEHNR and FQNEAQ (reference sequence). Trimming shortened V by 3 bases and J by 2 bases, and 11 bases separated the two germline ends. This CDR3 is 15 amino acids long. CDR3 loop: CASSFGRGGNQPQHF. CDR3 DNA: TGTGCCAGCAGCTTCGGCCGGGGGGGCAATCAGCCCCAGCATTTT.

This clonotype turned up a few times. DNA for the CDR3: TGCAGCGTTGGGGGGATGACGCTCCAAGAGACCCAGTACTTC. It translates to CSVGGMTLQETQYF. This chain connects TRBV29-1 to TRBJ2-5; D may correspond to TRBD1 or TRBD2 (5 bases each). Germline V gene lookup returns CDR1 SQVTM and CDR2 ANQGSEA. Trimming pared 4 bases from V and 1 base from J, leaving 13 bases between. The CDR3 has 14 amino acids.

This clonotype was found a few times. Relative to the germline gene, one junction end is altered; a read error may explain this. The rearrangement joins TRBV6-2 or TRBV6-3 to TRBJ1-1, with D hard to call. Germline lookup yields CDR1 MNHEY and CDR2 SVGEGT. The CDR3 spans 12 residues. CDR3 nucleotide sequence: TGTGCCAGCAGTTATAGACCTACTGGAGCTTTCTTT. Amino acids: CASSYRPTGAFF.